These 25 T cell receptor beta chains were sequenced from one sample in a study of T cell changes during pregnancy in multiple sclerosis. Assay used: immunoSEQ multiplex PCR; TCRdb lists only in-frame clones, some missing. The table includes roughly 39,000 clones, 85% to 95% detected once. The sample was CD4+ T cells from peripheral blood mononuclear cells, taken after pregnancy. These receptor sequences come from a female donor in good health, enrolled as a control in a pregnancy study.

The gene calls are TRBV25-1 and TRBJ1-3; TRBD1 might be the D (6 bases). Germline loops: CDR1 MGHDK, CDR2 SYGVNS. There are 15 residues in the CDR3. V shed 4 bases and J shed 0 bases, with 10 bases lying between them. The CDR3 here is CASSGQARSGNTIYF. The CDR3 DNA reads TGTGCCAGCAGTGGACAGGCGCGCTCTGGAAACACCATATATTTT.

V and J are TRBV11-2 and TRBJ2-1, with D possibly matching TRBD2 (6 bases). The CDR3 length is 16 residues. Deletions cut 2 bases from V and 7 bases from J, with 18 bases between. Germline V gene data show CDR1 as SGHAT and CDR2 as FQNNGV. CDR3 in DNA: TGTGCCAGCAGCTTACATCCCAGCGGGCTCGGGAATGAGCAGTTCTTC. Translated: CASSLHPSGLGNEQFF.

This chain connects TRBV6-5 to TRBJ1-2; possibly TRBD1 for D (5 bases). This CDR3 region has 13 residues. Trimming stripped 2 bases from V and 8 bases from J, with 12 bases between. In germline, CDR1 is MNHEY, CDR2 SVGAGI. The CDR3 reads CASSYGAVGGYTF. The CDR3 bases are TGTGCCAGCAGTTACGGGGCGGTTGGAGGCTACACCTTC.

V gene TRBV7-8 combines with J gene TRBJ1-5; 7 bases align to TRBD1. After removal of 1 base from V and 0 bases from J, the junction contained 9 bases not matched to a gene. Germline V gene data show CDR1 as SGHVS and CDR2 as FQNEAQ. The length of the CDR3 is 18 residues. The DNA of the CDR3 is TGTGCCAGCAGCTTAGAGATCCGGGGACAGAATAGCAATCAGCCCCAGCATTTT. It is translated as CASSLEIRGQNSNQPQHF.

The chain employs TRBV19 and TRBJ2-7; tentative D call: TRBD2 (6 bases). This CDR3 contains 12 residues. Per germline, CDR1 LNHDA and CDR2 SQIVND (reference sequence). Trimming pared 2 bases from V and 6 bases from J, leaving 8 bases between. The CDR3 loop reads CASSILGGEQYF. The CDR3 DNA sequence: TGTGCCAGTAGTATATTGGGGGGCGAGCAGTACTTC. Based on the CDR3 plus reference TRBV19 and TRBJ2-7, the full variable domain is DGGITQSPKYLFRKEGQNVTLSCEQNLNHDAMYWYRQDPGQGLRLIYYSQIVNDFQKGDIAEGYSVSREKKESFPLTVTSAQKNPTAFYLCASSILGGEQYFGPGTRLTVT.

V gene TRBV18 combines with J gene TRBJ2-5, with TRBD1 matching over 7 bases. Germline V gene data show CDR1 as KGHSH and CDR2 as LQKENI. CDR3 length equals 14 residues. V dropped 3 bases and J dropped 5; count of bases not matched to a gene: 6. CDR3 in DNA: TGTGCCAGCTCACCGCGACAGGGATTGGAGACCCAGTACTTC. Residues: CASSPRQGLETQYF.

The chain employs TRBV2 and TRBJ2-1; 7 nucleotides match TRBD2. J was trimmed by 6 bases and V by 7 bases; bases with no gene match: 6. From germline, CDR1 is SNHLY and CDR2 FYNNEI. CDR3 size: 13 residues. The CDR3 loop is CASKSGETNEQFF. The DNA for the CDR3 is TGTGCCAGCAAGAGCGGGGAAACCAATGAGCAGTTCTTC.

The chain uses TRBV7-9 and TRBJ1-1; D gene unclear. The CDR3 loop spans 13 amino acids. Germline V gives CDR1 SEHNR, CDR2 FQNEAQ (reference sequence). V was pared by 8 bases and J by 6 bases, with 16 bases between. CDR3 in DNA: TGTGCCAGCGGGGAGACCAAGTTCCCTGAAGCTTTCTTT. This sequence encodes CASGETKFPEAFF.

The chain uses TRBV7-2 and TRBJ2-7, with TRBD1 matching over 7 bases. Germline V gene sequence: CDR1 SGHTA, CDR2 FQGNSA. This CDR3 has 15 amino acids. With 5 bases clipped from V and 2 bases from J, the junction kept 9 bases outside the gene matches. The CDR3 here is CASSASGTETYEQYF. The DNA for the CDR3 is TGTGCCAGCAGCGCAAGTGGGACAGAAACCTACGAGCAGTACTTC.

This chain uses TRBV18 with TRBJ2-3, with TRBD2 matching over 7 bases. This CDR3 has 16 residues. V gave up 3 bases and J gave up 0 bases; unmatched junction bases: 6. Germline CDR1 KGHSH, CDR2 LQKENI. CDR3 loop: CASSPTLAASTDTQYF. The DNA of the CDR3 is TGTGCCAGCTCACCCACTCTAGCGGCTAGCACAGATACGCAGTATTTT.

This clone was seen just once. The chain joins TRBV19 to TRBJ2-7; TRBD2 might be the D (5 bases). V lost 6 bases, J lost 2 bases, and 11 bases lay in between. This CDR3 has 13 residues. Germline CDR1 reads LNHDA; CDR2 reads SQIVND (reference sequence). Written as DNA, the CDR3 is TGTGCCAGTAGCGCTAGCCTTCCCTACGAGCAGTACTTC. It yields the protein CASSASLPYEQYF. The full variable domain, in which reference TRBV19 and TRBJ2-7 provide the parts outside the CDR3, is DGGITQSPKYLFRKEGQNVTLSCEQNLNHDAMYWYRQDPGQGLRLIYYSQIVNDFQKGDIAEGYSVSREKKESFPLTVTSAQKNPTAFYLCASSASLPYEQYFGPGTRLTVT.

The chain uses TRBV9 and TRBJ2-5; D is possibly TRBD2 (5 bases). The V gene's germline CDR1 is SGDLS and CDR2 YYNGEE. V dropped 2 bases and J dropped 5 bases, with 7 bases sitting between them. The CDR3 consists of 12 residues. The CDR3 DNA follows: TGTGCCAGCAGCGTCACGGGGGAGACCCAGTACTTC. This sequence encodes CASSVTGETQYF.

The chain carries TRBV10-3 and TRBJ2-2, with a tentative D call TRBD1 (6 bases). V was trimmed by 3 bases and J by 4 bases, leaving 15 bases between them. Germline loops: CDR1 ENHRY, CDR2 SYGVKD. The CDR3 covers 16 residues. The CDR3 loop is CAISDMRGSGTGELFF. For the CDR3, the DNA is TGTGCCATCAGTGATATGAGGGGGTCTGGCACCGGGGAGCTGTTTTTT.

CDR3 region: CASGSGQGSYNEQFF. In DNA, the CDR3 is TGTGCTAGTGGTTCCGGGCAGGGGTCCTACAATGAGCAGTTCTTC. J is TRBJ2-1 and V is TRBV12-5, with a weak D call TRBD1 (6 bases). CDR3 size: 15 residues. Trimming stripped 4 bases from V and 1 base from J, with 11 bases between. Germline assignment: CDR1 LGHNT and CDR2 FRNRAP.

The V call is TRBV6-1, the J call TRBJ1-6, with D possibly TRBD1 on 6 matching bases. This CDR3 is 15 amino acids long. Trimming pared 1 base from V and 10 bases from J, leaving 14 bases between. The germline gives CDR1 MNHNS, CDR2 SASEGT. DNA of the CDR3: TGTGCCAGCAGTGAAGTTGAAGGGGGTGGGTCACCCCTCCACTTT. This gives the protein CASSEVEGGGSPLHF.

Here the CDR3 reads CASSPETGDGYTF. The CDR3 DNA reads TGTGCCAGCAGCCCCGAGACAGGGGATGGCTACACCTTC. V usage is TRBV2 and J usage is TRBJ1-2; 8 nucleotides match TRBD1. Germline V gene lookup returns CDR1 SNHLY and CDR2 FYNNEI. This CDR3 is 13 amino acids long. V dropped 6 bases and J dropped 6; count of bases not matched to a gene: 6. The full variable domain, completed using reference TRBV2 and TRBJ1-2, is EPEVTQTPSHQVTQMGQEVILRCVPISNHLYFYWYRQILGQKVEFLVSFYNNEISEKSEIFDDQFSVERPDGSNFTLKIRSTKLEDSAMYFCASSPETGDGYTFGSGTRLTVV.

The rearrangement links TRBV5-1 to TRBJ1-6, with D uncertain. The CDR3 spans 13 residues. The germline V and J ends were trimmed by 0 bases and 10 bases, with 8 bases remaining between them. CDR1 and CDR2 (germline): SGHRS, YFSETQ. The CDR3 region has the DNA TGCGCCAGCAGCTTGGGGGAGGAGTCACCCCTCCACTTT. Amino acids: CASSLGEESPLHF. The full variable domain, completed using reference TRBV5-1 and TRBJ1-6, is KAGVTQTPRYLIKTRGQQVTLSCSPISGHRSVSWYQQTPGQGLQFLFEYFSETQRNKGNFPGRFSGRQFSNSRSEMNVSTLELGDSALYLCASSLGEESPLHFGNGTRLTVT.

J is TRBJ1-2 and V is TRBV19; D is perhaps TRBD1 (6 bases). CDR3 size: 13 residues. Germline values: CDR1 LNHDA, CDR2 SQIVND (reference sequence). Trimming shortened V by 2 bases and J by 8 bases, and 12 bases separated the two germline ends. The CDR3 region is CASSINRDQGYTF. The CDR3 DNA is TGTGCCAGTAGTATAAACAGGGATCAAGGCTACACCTTC.

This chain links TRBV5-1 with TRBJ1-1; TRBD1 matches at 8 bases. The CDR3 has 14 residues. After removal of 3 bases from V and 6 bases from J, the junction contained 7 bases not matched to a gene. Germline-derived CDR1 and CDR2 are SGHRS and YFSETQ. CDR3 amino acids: CASSWGQEDAEAFF. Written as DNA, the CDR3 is TGCGCCAGCAGCTGGGGACAGGAAGACGCTGAAGCTTTCTTT.

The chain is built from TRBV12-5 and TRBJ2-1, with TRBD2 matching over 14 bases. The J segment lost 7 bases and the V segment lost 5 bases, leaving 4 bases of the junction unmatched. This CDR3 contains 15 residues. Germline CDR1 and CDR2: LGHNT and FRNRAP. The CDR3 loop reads CASGRGLAGGNEQFF. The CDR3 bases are TGTGCTAGTGGTCGCGGACTAGCGGGGGGAAATGAGCAGTTCTTC.

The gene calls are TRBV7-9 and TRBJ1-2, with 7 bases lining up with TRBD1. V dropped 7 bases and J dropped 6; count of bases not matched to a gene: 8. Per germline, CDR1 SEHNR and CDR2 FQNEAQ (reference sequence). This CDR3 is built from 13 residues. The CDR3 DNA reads TGTGCCAGCACCGCAGGGACAGCTAATGGCTACACCTTC. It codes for CASTAGTANGYTF.

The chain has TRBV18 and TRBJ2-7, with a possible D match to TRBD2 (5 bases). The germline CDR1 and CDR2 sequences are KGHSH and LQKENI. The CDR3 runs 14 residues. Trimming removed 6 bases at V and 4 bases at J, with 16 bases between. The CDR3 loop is CASSPPGIGYEQYF. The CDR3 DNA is TGTGCCAGCTCCCCTCCGGGAATTGGGTACGAGCAGTACTTC.

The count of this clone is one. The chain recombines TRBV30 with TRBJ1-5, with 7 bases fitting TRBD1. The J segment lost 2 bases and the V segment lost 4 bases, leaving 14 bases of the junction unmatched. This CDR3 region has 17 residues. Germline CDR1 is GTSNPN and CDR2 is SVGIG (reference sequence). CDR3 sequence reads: CAWKATGPWGGNQPQHF. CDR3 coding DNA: TGTGCCTGGAAAGCGACAGGGCCTTGGGGAGGCAATCAGCCCCAGCATTTT.

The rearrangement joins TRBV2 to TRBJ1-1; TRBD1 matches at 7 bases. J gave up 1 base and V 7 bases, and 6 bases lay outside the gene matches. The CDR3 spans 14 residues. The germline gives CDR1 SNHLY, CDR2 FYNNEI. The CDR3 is CASIRDRENTEAFF. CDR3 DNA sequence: TGTGCCAGCATTAGGGACAGAGAGAACACTGAAGCTTTCTTT.

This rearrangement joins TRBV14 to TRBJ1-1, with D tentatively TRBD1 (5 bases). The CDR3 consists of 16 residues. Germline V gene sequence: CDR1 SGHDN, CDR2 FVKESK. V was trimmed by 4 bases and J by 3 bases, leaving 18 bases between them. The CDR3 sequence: CASSLYWNRFDTEAFF. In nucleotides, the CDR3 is TGTGCCAGCAGCCTCTATTGGAACAGGTTTGACACTGAAGCTTTCTTT.